This T cell receptor beta chain was recovered during a study of blood T cell repertoires in COVID-19. Study-wide context: Italy, Spain and the United States were the sources of the convalescent and acute COVID-19 samples. The analysed material was cDNA or gDNA that came from T cells, B-cell-depleted T cells, or PBMCs.

Original analysis: Nucleated cell counts were estimated from reference gene primer amplification. The data were produced by immunoSEQ multiplex PCR, yet TCRdb's version contains in-frame clones alone and is incomplete. That table supplies the V and J calls and clone size; D and trimming were determined from the DNA. The sample records 200,000 to 250,000 clones, roughly 80% being singletons. Trimming took 0 bases from V and 3 from J, leaving 13 bases between them. The CDR3 covers 16 residues. In germline, CDR1 is SGHDT, CDR2 YYEEEE. The sequence was obtained from a woman in her 70s with acute or convalescent COVID-19. The genes are TRBV5-6 and TRBJ2-1; D gene ambiguous. Sequenced sample: peripheral blood. The CDR3 reads CASSLAGEEIYNEQFF. CDR3 nucleotide sequence: TGTGCCAGCAGCTTGGCCGGTGAAGAGATCTACAATGAGCAGTTCTTC.